Listed below are T cell receptor beta chains from one sample, sequenced in a study of technical replicates of blood from several donors. Only in-frame clones appear in the TCRdb table, and some are missing; sequencing was by immunoSEQ multiplex PCR. The repertoire holds about 62,000 clones, with about 89% as singletons. The specimen sequenced was PBMCs. The receptor set was obtained from a human donor in good health. Some clones in this sample may be carry-over from other donors' samples. The CDR3 runs from the conserved cysteine through the conserved F or W. The D gene is left open where the match is weak. Not every row has a clone size; where given, it reads once, few, many or a size class.

j_gene: TRBJ1-2; v_gene: TRBV5-1; abundance: few; d_gene: -; CDR3nt: TGCGCCAGCAGCTTGGAGGGGAACTATGGCTACACCTTC; CDR3aa: CASSLEGNYGYTF
j_gene: TRBJ2-1; v_gene: TRBV11-2; abundance: -; d_gene: TRBD2; CDR3nt: TGTGCCAGCAGCAAGAAGCGGGGGTACAATGAGCAGTTCTTC; CDR3aa: CASSKKRGYNEQFF
j_gene: TRBJ1-3; v_gene: TRBV13; abundance: once; d_gene: -; CDR3nt: TGTGCCAGCAGCATCAGGGTAACTGGAAACACCATATATTTT; CDR3aa: CASSIRVTGNTIYF
j_gene: TRBJ2-5; v_gene: TRBV7-2; abundance: -; d_gene: TRBD2; CDR3nt: TGTGCCAGCAGCTTAGCGGAGACTAGCAAGGCCCAAGAGACCCAGTACTTC; CDR3aa: CASSLAETSKAQETQYF
j_gene: TRBJ2-1; v_gene: TRBV4-1; abundance: -; d_gene: TRBD2; CDR3nt: TGCGCCAGCAGCCAACTAGCGGGGGGGAGCTCCTACAATGAGCAGTTCTTC; CDR3aa: CASSQLAGGSSYNEQFF
j_gene: TRBJ1-5; v_gene: TRBV30; abundance: -; d_gene: -; CDR3nt: TGTGCCTGGAGTGTACTTGGTCAGCCCCAGCATTTT; CDR3aa: CAWSVLGQPQHF
j_gene: TRBJ2-5; v_gene: TRBV5-4; abundance: -; d_gene: TRBD1; CDR3nt: TGTGCCAGCAGCTCAACAGGGGGCGCAGGAGAGACCCAGTACTTC; CDR3aa: CASSSTGGAGETQYF
j_gene: TRBJ1-2; v_gene: TRBV6-5; abundance: -; d_gene: -; CDR3nt: TGTGCCAGCAGTTACTCGGCAGGGTCTAACTATGGCTACACCTTC; CDR3aa: CASSYSAGSNYGYTF
j_gene: TRBJ2-2; v_gene: TRBV6-1; abundance: -; d_gene: -; CDR3nt: TGTGCCAGCAGTGTGGAGGAGGGTTGGGGCACCGGGGAGCTGTTTTTT; CDR3aa: CASSVEEGWGTGELFF
j_gene: TRBJ1-1; v_gene: TRBV9; abundance: -; d_gene: -; CDR3nt: TGTGCCAGCAGCCTTCGGAGGGACACTGAAGCTTTCTTT; CDR3aa: CASSLRRDTEAFF
j_gene: TRBJ1-3; v_gene: TRBV5-1; abundance: -; d_gene: TRBD1; CDR3nt: TGCGCCAGCAGCTTGGCCGGGACAGGGTTCGGAAACACCATATATTTT; CDR3aa: CASSLAGTGFGNTIYF
j_gene: TRBJ1-3; v_gene: TRBV29-1; abundance: -; d_gene: -; CDR3nt: TGCAGCGTCATGCTCGGCTCTGGAAACACCATATATTTT; CDR3aa: CSVMLGSGNTIYF
j_gene: TRBJ1-4; v_gene: TRBV9; abundance: -; d_gene: TRBD1; CDR3nt: TGTGCCAGCAGCGACGGGACAGGGCGAGAAAAACTGTTTTTT; CDR3aa: CASSDGTGREKLFF
j_gene: TRBJ2-1; v_gene: TRBV5-4; abundance: -; d_gene: TRBD1; CDR3nt: TGTGCCAGCAGCTTGGGACAGGGCGGATACAATGAGCAGTTCTTC; CDR3aa: CASSLGQGGYNEQFF
j_gene: TRBJ1-1; v_gene: TRBV19; abundance: -; d_gene: -; CDR3nt: TGTGCCAGTAGTGCCGGGATGAGGAACACTGAAGCTTTCTTT; CDR3aa: CASSAGMRNTEAFF
j_gene: TRBJ1-2; v_gene: TRBV29-1; abundance: -; d_gene: TRBD1; CDR3nt: TGCAGCGTTTACCACAGGGGTGGGCTTTTTTGGAATGGCTACACCTTC; CDR3aa: CSVYHRGGLFWNGYTF
j_gene: TRBJ1-2; v_gene: TRBV5-4; abundance: -; d_gene: TRBD1; CDR3nt: TGTGCCAGCGCCTCGACAGGGCGCCATGGCTACACCTTC; CDR3aa: CASASTGRHGYTF
j_gene: TRBJ2-3; v_gene: TRBV12-1; abundance: -; d_gene: -; CDR3nt: TGTGCCAGCAGCTGGCCGCGGCGCGGCCTCACAGATACGCAGTATTTT; CDR3aa: CASSWPRRGLTDTQYF
j_gene: TRBJ2-1; v_gene: TRBV6-4; abundance: once; d_gene: TRBD1; CDR3nt: TGTGCCAGCAGTGGAGGGGGCGAAGGCAATGAGCAGTTCTTC; CDR3aa: CASSGGGEGNEQFF
j_gene: TRBJ1-3; v_gene: TRBV4-3; abundance: -; d_gene: -; CDR3nt: TGCGCCAGCAGCCAAGATTGGGGGGGGTTGGGAAACACCATATATTTT; CDR3aa: CASSQDWGGLGNTIYF
j_gene: TRBJ2-5; v_gene: TRBV10-3; abundance: -; d_gene: TRBD2; CDR3nt: TGTGCCATCAGTGTTAGTCTAGCGGGGGGAAAGAAAGAGACCCAGTACTTC; CDR3aa: CAISVSLAGGKKETQYF
j_gene: TRBJ2-7; v_gene: TRBV4-1; abundance: -; d_gene: -; CDR3nt: TGCGCCAGCAGCCCGGCCGAGACGGGCGAGCAGTACTTC; CDR3aa: CASSPAETGEQYF
j_gene: TRBJ2-1; v_gene: TRBV9; abundance: -; d_gene: -; CDR3nt: TGTGCCAGCAGCGCGACCGGATTGCGGAATGAGCAGTTCTTC; CDR3aa: CASSATGLRNEQFF
j_gene: TRBJ1-6; v_gene: TRBV6-5; abundance: -; d_gene: TRBD1; CDR3nt: TGTGCCAGCAGATTACAGGGGGCTCAGAATTCACCCCTCCACTTT; CDR3aa: CASRLQGAQNSPLHF
j_gene: TRBJ2-3; v_gene: TRBV6-4; abundance: -; d_gene: TRBD2; CDR3nt: TGTGCCAGCAGTGAACTAGCGGGGGGCGTAGATACGCAGTATTTT; CDR3aa: CASSELAGGVDTQYF
j_gene: TRBJ2-2; v_gene: TRBV23-1; abundance: -; d_gene: TRBD2; CDR3nt: TGCGCCAGCAGTCAGGGGGGACTAGATAGGGACACCGGGGAGCTGTTTTTT; CDR3aa: CASSQGGLDRDTGELFF
j_gene: TRBJ1-5; v_gene: TRBV2; abundance: once; d_gene: -; CDR3nt: TGTGCCAGCAGTGAAGTTTCGGGGAACAATCAGCCCCAGCATTTT; CDR3aa: CASSEVSGNNQPQHF
j_gene: TRBJ2-7; v_gene: TRBV2; abundance: -; d_gene: TRBD2; CDR3nt: TGTGCCAGCAGGACTAGCGGTAGCTCCTACGAGCAGTACTTC; CDR3aa: CASRTSGSSYEQYF
j_gene: TRBJ2-5; v_gene: TRBV4-3; abundance: -; d_gene: -; CDR3nt: TGCGCCAGCAGCCAAGATCTCTCAGAGACCCAGTACTTC; CDR3aa: CASSQDLSETQYF
j_gene: TRBJ1-6; v_gene: TRBV27; abundance: few; d_gene: TRBD1; CDR3nt: TGTGCCAGCAGCCACCACACGACAGGGAATTCACCCCTCCACTTT; CDR3aa: CASSHHTTGNSPLHF
j_gene: TRBJ2-4; v_gene: TRBV5-5; abundance: -; d_gene: -; CDR3nt: TGTGCCAGCAGCCAACAGGGGGGGAACATTCAGTACTTC; CDR3aa: CASSQQGGNIQYF
j_gene: TRBJ2-3; v_gene: TRBV6-1; abundance: -; d_gene: -; CDR3nt: TGTGCCAGCAGTGTAAGACGGGGCACAGATACGCAGTATTTT; CDR3aa: CASSVRRGTDTQYF
j_gene: TRBJ1-1; v_gene: TRBV6-5; abundance: few; d_gene: -; CDR3nt: TGTGCCAGCGCCGGACTCTTGAACACTGAAGCTTTCTTT; CDR3aa: CASAGLLNTEAFF
j_gene: TRBJ1-4; v_gene: TRBV7-9; abundance: -; d_gene: TRBD1; CDR3nt: TGTGCCAGCAGCTTAAAGGGACAGGGGGCGCGGGGTGAAAAACTGTTTTTT; CDR3aa: CASSLKGQGARGEKLFF
j_gene: TRBJ1-1; v_gene: TRBV30; abundance: -; d_gene: -; CDR3nt: TGTGCCTGGAGTGTCCCCGCTAAAAGCCGTGAAGCTTTCTTT; CDR3aa: CAWSVPAKSREAFF
j_gene: TRBJ1-6; v_gene: TRBV7-6; abundance: -; d_gene: -; CDR3nt: TGTGCCAGCAGACAGGGATCCTATAATTCACCCCTCCACTTT; CDR3aa: CASRQGSYNSPLHF
j_gene: TRBJ2-7; v_gene: TRBV28; abundance: few; d_gene: TRBD2; CDR3nt: TGTGCCAGCAGCTTGGGGCTTGGGTCTAGCGGGAGAGATGAGCAGTACTTC; CDR3aa: CASSLGLGSSGRDEQYF
j_gene: TRBJ2-7; v_gene: TRBV5-1; abundance: -; d_gene: -; CDR3nt: TGCGCCAGCAGCCGGGACTTAGGGGCTAGGGAGCAGTACTTC; CDR3aa: CASSRDLGAREQYF
j_gene: TRBJ2-1; v_gene: TRBV5-1; abundance: many; d_gene: TRBD1; CDR3nt: TGCGCCAGCAGCTCGCCTCGGACAGGGGGCTCCTACAATGAGCAGTTCTTC; CDR3aa: CASSSPRTGGSYNEQFF
j_gene: TRBJ2-1; v_gene: TRBV29-1; abundance: -; d_gene: TRBD1; CDR3nt: TGCAGCGTTGGAGACAGGGCTTTCAATGAGCAGTTCTTC; CDR3aa: CSVGDRAFNEQFF
j_gene: TRBJ1-6; v_gene: TRBV7-9; abundance: -; d_gene: -; CDR3nt: TGTGCCAGCAGCTTCCAGGGTAGCTCCTATAATTCACCCCTCCACTTT; CDR3aa: CASSFQGSSYNSPLHF
j_gene: TRBJ2-6; v_gene: TRBV4-1; abundance: -; d_gene: -; CDR3nt: TGCGCCAGCAGCGCTGCCAGGGGTACTGGGGCCAACGTCCTGACTTTC; CDR3aa: CASSAARGTGANVLTF
j_gene: TRBJ1-1; v_gene: TRBV19; abundance: few; d_gene: -; CDR3nt: TGTGCCAGTACCTCAAGACAGTCCACCAATGAAGCTTTCTTT; CDR3aa: CASTSRQSTNEAFF
j_gene: TRBJ1-4; v_gene: TRBV5-1; abundance: -; d_gene: -; CDR3nt: TGCGCCAGCAGCCTTAGAGGTTCAACTAATGAAAAACTGTTTTTT; CDR3aa: CASSLRGSTNEKLFF
j_gene: TRBJ2-1; v_gene: TRBV5-1; abundance: once; d_gene: -; CDR3nt: TGCGCCAGCAGCTTGGAAGGGACTCAAGATCAGTTCTTC; CDR3aa: CASSLEGTQDQFF
j_gene: TRBJ2-7; v_gene: TRBV7-2; abundance: -; d_gene: -; CDR3nt: TGTGCCAGCAGCTCGTTCGGGGACGAGCAGTACTTC; CDR3aa: CASSSFGDEQYF